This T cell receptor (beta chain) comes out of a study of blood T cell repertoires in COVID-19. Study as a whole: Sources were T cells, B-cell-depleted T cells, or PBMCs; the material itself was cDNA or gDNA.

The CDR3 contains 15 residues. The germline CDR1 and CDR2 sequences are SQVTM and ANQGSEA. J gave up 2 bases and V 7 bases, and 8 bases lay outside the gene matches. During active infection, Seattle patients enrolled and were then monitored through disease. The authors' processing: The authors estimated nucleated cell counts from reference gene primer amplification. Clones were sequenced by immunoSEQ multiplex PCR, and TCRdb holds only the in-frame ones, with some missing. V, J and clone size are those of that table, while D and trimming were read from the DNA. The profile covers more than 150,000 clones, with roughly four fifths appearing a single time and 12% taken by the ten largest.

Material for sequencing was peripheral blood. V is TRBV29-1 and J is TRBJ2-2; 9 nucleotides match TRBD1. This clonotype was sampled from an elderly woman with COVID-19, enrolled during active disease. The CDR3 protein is CSARGDRENTGELFF. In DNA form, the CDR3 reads TGCAGCGCCCGAGGGGACAGGGAAAACACCGGGGAGCTGTTTTTT.